One sample yielded the 3 T cell receptor beta chains listed below, sequenced in a study of blood T cell repertoires in COVID-19. Clones were sequenced by immunoSEQ multiplex PCR, and TCRdb holds only the in-frame ones, with some missing. The sample shows just over 250,000 clones, about 86% of them seen only once. The sequencing sample was made of PBMCs or T cells enriched from blood (not recorded which). The receptor source for this set is a man aged 25 to 45 with acute COVID-19.

To note about this clone: The conserved closing phenylalanine or tryptophan is absent in this CDR3, likely reflecting a read error. Because the CDR3's place on the DNA is in doubt, the DNA is left out and the CDR3 is given as listed by TCRdb. The chain combines TRBV28 with TRBJ1-4; TRBD1 is the table's D call, not checked against the DNA. The CDR3 is 13 amino acids in total, end residues counted. The germline CDR1 and CDR2 sequences are MDHEN and SYDVKM. The chain's CDR3 is CASSLLGAGSWSI.

This rearrangement joins TRBV18 to TRBJ1-6; TRBD1 might be the D (6 bases). The germline V and J ends were trimmed by 4 bases and 7 bases, with 11 bases remaining between them. Germline CDR1 KGHSH, CDR2 LQKENI. CDR3 size: 14 residues. CDR3: CASSRNRANSPLHF. In DNA form, the CDR3 reads TGTGCCAGCTCACGGAACAGGGCCAATTCACCCCTCCACTTT. Variable domain in full (rest from reference TRBV18 and TRBJ1-6): NAGVMQNPRHLVRRRGQEARLRCSPMKGHSHVYWYRQLPEEGLKFMVYLQKENIIDESGMPKERFSAEFPKEGPSILRIQQVVRGDSAAYFCASSRNRANSPLHFGNGTRLTVT.

The sample holds a few counts of this clone. Within the sample, other DNA sequences also encode this same CDR3. The rearrangement links TRBV12-3 or TRBV12-4 to TRBJ2-2, with 7 bases matching TRBD1. J lost 6 bases, V lost 6 bases, and 4 bases had no gene match. This CDR3 contains 13 residues. The CDR3 region is CASRYRGSGELFF. The CDR3 nucleotides are TGTGCCAGCAGATACAGGGGTTCCGGGGAGCTGTTTTTT.